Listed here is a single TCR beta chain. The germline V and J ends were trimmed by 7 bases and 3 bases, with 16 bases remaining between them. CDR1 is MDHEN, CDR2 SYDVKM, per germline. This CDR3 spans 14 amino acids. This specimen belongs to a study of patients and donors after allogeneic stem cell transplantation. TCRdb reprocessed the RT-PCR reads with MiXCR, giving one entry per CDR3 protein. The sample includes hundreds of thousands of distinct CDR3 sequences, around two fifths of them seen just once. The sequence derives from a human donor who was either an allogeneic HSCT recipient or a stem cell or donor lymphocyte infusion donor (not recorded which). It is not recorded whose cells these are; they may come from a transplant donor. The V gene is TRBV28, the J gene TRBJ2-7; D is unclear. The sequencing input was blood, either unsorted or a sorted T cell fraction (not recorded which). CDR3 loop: CASTPSTPHYEQYF. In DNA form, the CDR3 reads TGTGCCAGCACCCCCTCGACACCACACTACGAGCAGTACTTC.